Here is one T cell receptor (beta chain) with its context. Its antigen remains unknown. CDR1 is ENHRY and CDR2 is SYGVKD in the germline V gene. The CDR3 totals 14 residues. V was cut by 4 bases and J by 8 bases, with 17 bases left in between. This specimen comes from a study of lymphopenia after photon versus proton radiotherapy. Regarding the study as a whole: Proton therapy kept repertoires fairly stable, unlike photons, which gained effector/memory cells. Survival link was tested only in deceased patients; proton benefit remains a possibility. After lymphocyte nadir, photon-treated repertoires showed oligoclonal expansion, especially CD8+ Temra.

Generated by immunoSEQ multiplex PCR, the TCRdb table keeps only in-frame clones and is missing some. The data contain 23,000 or so clones, about 91% of them singletons. The specimen was peripheral blood, collected from a patient treated with photon-based radiotherapy. V and J are TRBV10-3 and TRBJ1-2, with D possibly being TRBD1 (5 bases). The sequence derives from a man aged 45-65 years with gastric cancer. CDR3 DNA sequence: TGTGCCATCAGTGCCTCTGGGGGTTTTAGGGGCTACACCTTC. Residues: CAISASGGFRGYTF.